The TCR beta chain described here comes from a study of cytomegalovirus exposure and HLA in healthy donors. Points from the study as a whole: Investigators reported over 150 TCR beta chains as tied to cytomegalovirus. Later on, an analysis tied roughly 17,000 TCR beta sequences to HLA alleles at 0.05 false discovery rate.

PCR amplification relied on 60 Vbeta primers (plus 13 Jbeta primers). Clones were sequenced by immunoSEQ multiplex PCR, and TCRdb holds only the in-frame ones, with some missing. The sample gives roughly 120,000 clones, 81% of which show up once; 3.9% is in the top ten. Unmatched junction bases numbered 3, after V lost 6 bases and J lost 6 bases. From germline, CDR1 is ENHRY and CDR2 SYGVKD. The CDR3 has 13 residues. Details on this clone: Its antigen is not known.

Sequences were obtained from PBMCs. The J gene is TRBJ2-2, the V gene TRBV10-3; TRBD1 aligns across 8 bases. The clonotype originates from a woman aged 25 to 45 in good health and CMV-seronegative. The CDR3 loop reads CAIRDRDPGELFF. The CDR3 bases are TGTGCCATCAGGGACAGGGACCCCGGGGAGCTGTTTTTT.